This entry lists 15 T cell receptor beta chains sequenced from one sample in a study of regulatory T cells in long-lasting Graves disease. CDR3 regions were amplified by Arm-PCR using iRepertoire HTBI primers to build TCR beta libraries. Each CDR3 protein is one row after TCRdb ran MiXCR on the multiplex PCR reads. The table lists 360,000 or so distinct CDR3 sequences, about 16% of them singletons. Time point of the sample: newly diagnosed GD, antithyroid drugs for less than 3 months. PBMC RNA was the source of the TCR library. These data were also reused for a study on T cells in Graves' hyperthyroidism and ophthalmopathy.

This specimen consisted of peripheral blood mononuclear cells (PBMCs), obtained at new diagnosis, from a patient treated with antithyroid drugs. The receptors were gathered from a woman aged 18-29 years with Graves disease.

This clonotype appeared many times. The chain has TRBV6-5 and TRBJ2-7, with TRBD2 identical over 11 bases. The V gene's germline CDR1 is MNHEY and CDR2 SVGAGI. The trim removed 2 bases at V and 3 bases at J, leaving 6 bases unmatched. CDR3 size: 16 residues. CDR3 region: CASSYTSGRPFYEQYF. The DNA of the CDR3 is TGTGCCAGCAGTTACACTAGCGGGAGACCATTCTACGAGCAGTACTTC.

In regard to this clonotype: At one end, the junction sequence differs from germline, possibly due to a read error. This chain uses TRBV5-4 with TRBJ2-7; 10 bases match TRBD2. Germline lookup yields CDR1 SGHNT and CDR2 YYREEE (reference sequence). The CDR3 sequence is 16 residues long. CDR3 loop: CASSHGTSAGMYNLNF. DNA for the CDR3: TGTGCCAGCAGCCACGGGACTAGCGCCGGGATGTATAATCTGAACTTC.

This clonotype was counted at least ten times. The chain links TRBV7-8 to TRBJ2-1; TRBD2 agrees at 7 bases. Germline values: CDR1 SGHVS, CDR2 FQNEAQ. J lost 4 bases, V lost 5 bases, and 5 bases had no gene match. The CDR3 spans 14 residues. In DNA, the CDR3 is TGTGCCAGCAGCCTCGGACTAGAATACAATGAGCAGTTCTTC. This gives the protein CASSLGLEYNEQFF.

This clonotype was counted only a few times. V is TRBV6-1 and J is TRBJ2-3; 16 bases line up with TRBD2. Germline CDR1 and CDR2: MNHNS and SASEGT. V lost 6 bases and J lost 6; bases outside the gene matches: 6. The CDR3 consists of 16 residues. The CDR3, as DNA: TGTGCCAGCAGAATGGGGACTAGCGGGGGGGGGGATACGCAGTATTTT. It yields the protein CASRMGTSGGGDTQYF.

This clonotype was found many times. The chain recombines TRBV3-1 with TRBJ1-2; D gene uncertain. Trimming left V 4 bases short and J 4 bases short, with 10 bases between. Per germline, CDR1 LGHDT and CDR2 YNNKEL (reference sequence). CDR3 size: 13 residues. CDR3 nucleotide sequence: TGTGCCAGCAGCCTCACGGACGGCTATGGCTACACCTTC. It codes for CASSLTDGYGYTF.

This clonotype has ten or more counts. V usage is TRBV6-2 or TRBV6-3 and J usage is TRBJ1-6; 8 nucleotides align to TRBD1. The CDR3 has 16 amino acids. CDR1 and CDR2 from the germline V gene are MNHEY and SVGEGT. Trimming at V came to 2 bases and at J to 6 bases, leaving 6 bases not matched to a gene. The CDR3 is CASSYPQGQGNSPLHF. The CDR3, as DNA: TGTGCCAGCAGTTACCCGCAAGGACAGGGTAATTCACCCCTCCACTTT.

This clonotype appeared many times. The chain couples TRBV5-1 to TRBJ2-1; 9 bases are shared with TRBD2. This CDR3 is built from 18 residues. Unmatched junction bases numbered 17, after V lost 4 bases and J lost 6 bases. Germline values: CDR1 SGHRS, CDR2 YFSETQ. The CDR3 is CASSREPAGGTLGNEQFF. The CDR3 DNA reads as TGCGCCAGCAGCCGGGAGCCAGCGGGAGGCACCCTGGGCAATGAGCAGTTCTTC.

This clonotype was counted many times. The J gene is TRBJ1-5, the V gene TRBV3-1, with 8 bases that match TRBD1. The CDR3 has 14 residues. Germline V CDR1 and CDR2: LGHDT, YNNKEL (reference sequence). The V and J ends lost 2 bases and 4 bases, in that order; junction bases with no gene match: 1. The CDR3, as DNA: TGTGCCAGCAGCCAATACAGGGGGAATCAGCCCCAGCATTTT. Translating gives CASSQYRGNQPQHF.

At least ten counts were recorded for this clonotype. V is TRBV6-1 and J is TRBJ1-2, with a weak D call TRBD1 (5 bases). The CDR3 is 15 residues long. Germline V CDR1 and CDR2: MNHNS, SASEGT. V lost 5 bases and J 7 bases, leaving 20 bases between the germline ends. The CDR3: CASSPTPGTASGYTF. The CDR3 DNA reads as TGTGCCAGCAGTCCAACCCCCGGGACGGCCTCTGGCTACACCTTC.

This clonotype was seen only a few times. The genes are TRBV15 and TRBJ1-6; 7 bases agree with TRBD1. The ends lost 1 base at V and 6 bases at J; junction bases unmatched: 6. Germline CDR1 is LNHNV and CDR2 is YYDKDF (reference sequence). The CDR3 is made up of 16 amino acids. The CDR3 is CATSRGPGQSNSPLHF. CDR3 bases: TGTGCCACCAGCAGAGGACCGGGACAGTCTAATTCACCCCTCCACTTT.

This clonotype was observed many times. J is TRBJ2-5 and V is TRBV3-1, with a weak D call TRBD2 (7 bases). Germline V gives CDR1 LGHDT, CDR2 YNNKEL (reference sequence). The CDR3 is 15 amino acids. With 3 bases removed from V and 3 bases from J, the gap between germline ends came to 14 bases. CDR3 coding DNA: TGTGCCAGCAGCCAGGGGGGGACATGGAAAGAGACCCAGTACTTC. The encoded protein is CASSQGGTWKETQYF.

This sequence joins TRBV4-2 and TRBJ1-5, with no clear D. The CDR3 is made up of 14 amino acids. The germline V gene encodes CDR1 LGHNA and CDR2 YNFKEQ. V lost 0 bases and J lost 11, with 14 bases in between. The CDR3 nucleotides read TGTGCCAGCAGCCAAGACCGGCAGGTACAAGCCCAGCATTTT. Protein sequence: CASSQDRQVQAQHF.

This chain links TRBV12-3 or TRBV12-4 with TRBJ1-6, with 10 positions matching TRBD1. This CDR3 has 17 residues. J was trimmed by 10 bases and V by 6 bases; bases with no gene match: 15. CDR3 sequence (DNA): TGTGCCAGCAGCCGAAGCCCCGGGACAGGGGACCGATCACCCCTCCACTTT. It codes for CASSRSPGTGDRSPLHF.

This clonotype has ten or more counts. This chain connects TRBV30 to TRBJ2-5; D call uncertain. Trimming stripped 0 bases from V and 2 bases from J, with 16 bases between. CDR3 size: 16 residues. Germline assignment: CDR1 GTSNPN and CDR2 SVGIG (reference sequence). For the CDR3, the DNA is TGTGCCTGGAGTGTACATAGGGCAGGAGATCAAGAGACCCAGTACTTC. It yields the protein CAWSVHRAGDQETQYF.

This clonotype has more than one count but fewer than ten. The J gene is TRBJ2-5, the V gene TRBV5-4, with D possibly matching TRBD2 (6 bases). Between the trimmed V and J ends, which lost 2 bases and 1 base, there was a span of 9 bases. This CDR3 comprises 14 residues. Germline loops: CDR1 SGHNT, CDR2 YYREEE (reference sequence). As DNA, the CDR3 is TGTGCCAGCAGCTTTTTGGGAGGCCAAGAGACCCAGTACTTC. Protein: CASSFLGGQETQYF.